This is a list of T cell receptor beta chains from one sample in a study of T-cell reconstitution after alpha-beta-depleted transplantation in children. Using its own MiXCR run on the PCR reads, TCRdb lists one record per CDR3 protein. The sample carries 90,000 to 100,000 distinct CDR3 sequences, under 25% recorded once. The material was PBMCs, obtained before TCRalphabeta/CD19-depleted stem cell transplant. The receptors shown here come from a boy aged 2 to 9 with acute lymphoblastic leukemia, due to receive a stem cell transplant. The conserved cysteine and the conserved F or W are not part of the CDR3 here. The listing skips clone size in some rows; elsewhere it reads once, few, many or a size class.

v_gene	abundance	CDR3aa
TRBV4-1	few	ASSPAGTGGVEQF
TRBV28	-	ASSWGTTSTDAQY
TRBV7-2	-	ASSLWEGDGNEQF
TRBV11-3	few	ASSFGLAVTNEQF
TRBV6-2/TRBV6-3	many	ASSFYGSRGEQY
TRBV5-1	few	ASSLTGASYEQY
TRBV6-5	few	ASSYSVGLGANVLT
TRBV5-1	-	ASSLGGRINTEAF
TRBV5-1	-	ASSSTSTGNEKLF
TRBV4-2	-	ASSPGTAGDEQY
TRBV9	-	ASSVGEDTQY
TRBV3-1	few	ASSTWGESYGYT
TRBV7-7	-	ASSLFKGTSGNTGELF
TRBV7-3	-	ASSPPVSITDTQY
TRBV7-3	few	ASSHTDTGELF
TRBV7-2	-	ASSLAGLAEGHTGELF
TRBV11-2	few	ASSFQLSYEQY
TRBV12-3/TRBV12-4	many	ASSRARRTDTQY
TRBV19	-	ASSMKIGGRVNTGELF
TRBV3-1	-	ASSQDPTSANEQF
TRBV7-2	-	ASSSDRGGYT
TRBV20-1	many	SAPTGGVYEQY
TRBV25-1	few	ASKTPGSTASDTQY
TRBV5-1	-	ASSIGTSGGPGDTQY
TRBV27	-	ASSPGTSGGANEQF
TRBV29-1	few	SVEAPGQGVRGANVLT
TRBV3-1	-	ASSIWGDTYTEAF